This T cell receptor (beta chain) was documented in a study of CD8 T cells in ankylosing spondylitis. The CDR3 loop spans 14 amino acids. The V end was cut by 0 bases, the J end by 3 bases, with 9 bases between. CDR1 and CDR2 (germline): DFQATT, SNEGSKA (reference sequence). Study conclusions and caveats: Seemingly characteristic of ankylosing spondylitis blood was a TCR beta motif consisting of eight highly homologous variants. CD8+ by phenotype, disease-linked clones were relatively rare in peripheral blood.

TCRdb re-derived calls from the 5' RACE reads in MiXCR, one entry per CDR3 protein. The profile shows around 280,000 distinct CDR3 sequences, 20% of them singletons. At least ten counts were recorded for this clonotype. Its antigen is not known. The chain links TRBV20-1 to TRBJ1-5; D remains ambiguous. Sequenced input: blood, either unsorted or a sorted T cell fraction (not recorded which). This clonotype was sampled from a male donor with ankylosing spondylitis or in good health (not recorded which). This chain's CDR3 is CSARDSGPNQPQHF. The CDR3 nucleotides are TGCAGTGCTAGAGATAGCGGACCCAATCAGCCCCAGCATTTT.